Presented here are 17 T cell receptor beta chains from one specimen sequenced in a study of tumor and adjacent non-tumor tissue in lung cancer. No cell sorting was done before RNA was extracted from the tissue. The library came from three nested PCR rounds adapted from ARM-PCR protocols. MiXCR, applied by TCRdb to the multiplex PCR reads, yields one record per CDR3 protein. The data show 200,000 or so distinct CDR3 sequences, about 71% seen once. Sequences were obtained from lung tumor tissue. The origin of the receptors is a man in his sixties with non-small cell lung cancer.

As for this clonotype: This may arise from a read error, as a much more abundant clone is one base away. It is likely a read error, because the conserved phenylalanine at the end of the CDR3 is missing. The chain links TRBV20-1 to TRBJ2-7; 8 bases are shared with TRBD2. Germline CDR1 DFQATT, CDR2 SNEGSKA (reference sequence). V lost 3 bases to trimming and J lost 4 bases; unmatched junction nucleotides: 2. CDR3 length: 12 residues. The CDR3 DNA sequence: TGCAGTGCTAGCGGGGGGGAATACGAGCAGTACTTA. Translated: CSASGGEYEQYL.

The chain employs TRBV6-6 and TRBJ1-1; 7 nucleotides match TRBD1. This CDR3 has 15 residues. Looked up from germline, CDR1 is MNHNY and CDR2 is SVGAGI (reference sequence). The V and J ends lost 9 bases and 4 bases, in that order; junction bases with no gene match: 14. This CDR3 reads CARSTIGGAGTEAFF. The CDR3 region has the DNA TGTGCCAGAAGTACCATAGGGGGCGCGGGCACTGAAGCTTTCTTT.

This rearrangement joins TRBV9 to TRBJ2-1; TRBD2 might be the D (5 bases). Germline assignment: CDR1 SGDLS and CDR2 YYNGEE. There are 15 residues in the CDR3. V lost 0 bases to trimming and J lost 4 bases, with 11 bases between them. The CDR3 sequence: CASSVAGFSYNEQFF. The CDR3 DNA reads TGTGCCAGCAGCGTAGCGGGGTTTTCGTACAATGAGCAGTTCTTC.

Worth noting for this clonotype: Given a much more abundant clone one base away, this may be a read error. The V call is TRBV4-3, the J call TRBJ2-1; the match to TRBD2 covers 8 bases. Germline V CDR1 and CDR2: LGHNA, YSLEER. The CDR3 has 14 residues. The CDR3 DNA sequence: TGCGTCAGCAGCACCCAACTAGCGGACAATGAGCAGTTCTTC. Translated: CVSSTQLADNEQFF.

V usage is TRBV5-1 and J usage is TRBJ2-2; a possible D gene is TRBD1 (6 bases). V was pared by 5 bases and J by 1 base, with 9 bases between. The CDR3 has 14 amino acids. CDR1 is SGHRS, CDR2 YFSETQ, per germline. CDR3: CASSWDMNTGELFF. In nucleotides, the CDR3 is TGCGCCAGCAGTTGGGACATGAACACCGGGGAGCTGTTTTTT. The whole variable domain, remainder taken from reference TRBV5-1 and TRBJ2-2, is KAGVTQTPRYLIKTRGQQVTLSCSPISGHRSVSWYQQTPGQGLQFLFEYFSETQRNKGNFPGRFSGRQFSNSRSEMNVSTLELGDSALYLCASSWDMNTGELFFGEGSRLTVL.

In the case of this clonotype: The junction differs from germline at one of its ends, possibly a read error. The chain recombines TRBV6-1 with TRBJ2-7, with no clear D. This CDR3 contains 16 residues. The germline CDR1 and CDR2 sequences are MNHNS and SASEGT. CDR3 region: CANSEQSPRNLYEQYF. The DNA for the CDR3 is TGTGCCAACAGTGAACAGAGTCCCAGGAACCTCTACGAGCAGTACTTC.

This clonotype has a handful of counts. A much more abundant neighbour one base away suggests this may be a read error. The CDR3 here is CASSQELDRGPEQYF. In DNA, the CDR3 is TGCGCCAGCAGCCAAGAACTGGACAGGGGTCCAGAGCAGTACTTC. The chain combines TRBV4-3 with TRBJ2-7; the match to TRBD1 covers 9 bases. The CDR3 consists of 15 residues. From germline, CDR1 is LGHNA and CDR2 YSLEER. The J segment lost 7 bases and the V segment lost 0 bases, leaving 7 bases of the junction unmatched.

This clonotype was recorded once. This sequence joins TRBV7-8 and TRBJ1-1; the D gene is possibly TRBD1 (6 bases). Per germline, CDR1 SGHVS and CDR2 FQNEAQ. The ends were cut back, 4 bases at V and 7 bases at J, with 16 bases in the middle. The CDR3 consists of 14 residues. CDR3: CASSSTGQAGEAFF. The CDR3 coding sequence is TGTGCCAGCAGCTCCACAGGGCAAGCTGGTGAAGCTTTCTTT.

This clonotype was observed a single time. The rearrangement joins TRBV13 to TRBJ2-3; D remains ambiguous. CDR1 is PRHDT and CDR2 is FYEKMQ in the germline V gene (reference sequence). Trimming removed 4 bases from V and 3 bases from J, with 8 bases in between. This CDR3 region has 13 residues. CDR3 sequence reads: CASSSYKTDTQYF. CDR3 in DNA: TGTGCCAGCAGCTCCTATAAGACAGATACGCAGTATTTT.

As to this clonotype: This may come from a read error, since a much larger clone is one base off. This CDR3 is CASCRQKGYEQYF. The CDR3 DNA reads as TGCGCCAGCTGCCGACAGAAGGGGTACGAGCAGTACTTC. V and J are TRBV4-1 and TRBJ2-7; a possible D gene is TRBD1 (5 bases). The V gene lost 8 bases and the J gene lost 4 bases, with 15 bases spanning the gap. The germline V gene has CDR1 MGHRA and CDR2 YSYEKL. This CDR3 is built from 13 residues.

About this clonotype itself: At one boundary the junction diverges from the germline segment, which might be a read error. This chain connects TRBV11-1 to TRBJ1-4; D might be TRBD1 (5 bases). Germline V gene data show CDR1 as SGHAT and CDR2 as FQDESV (reference sequence). This CDR3 has 14 amino acids. The chain's CDR3 is CARSSGRDNDKLFF. The CDR3, as DNA: TGTGCTAGAAGCTCGGGACGAGATAATGATAAACTGTTTTTT. The complete variable domain, with remaining parts taken from reference TRBV11-1 and TRBJ1-4, reads EAEVAQSPRYKITEKSQAVAFWCDPISGHATLYWYRQILGQGPELLVQFQDESVVDDSQLPKDRFSAERLKGVDSTLKIQPAELGDSAMYLCARSSGRDNDKLFFGSGTQLSVL.

To note about this clonotype: At one of its ends the junction is not consistent with the germline gene, which may arise from a read error. The chain carries TRBV6-1 and TRBJ2-7; no clear D gene. Germline V lookup: CDR1 MNHNS, CDR2 SASEGT. The CDR3 length is 11 residues. The chain's CDR3 is CASSELGQAYF. The CDR3 DNA is TGTGCCAGCAGTGAGCTCGGGCAGGCGTATTTC.

Notes on this clonotype: This may be a read error, as it is one base from a much larger clone. The rearrangement uses TRBV5-4 and TRBJ1-4, with a possible D match to TRBD1 (5 bases). The CDR3 has 14 residues. The germline V gene has CDR1 SGHNT and CDR2 YYREEE (reference sequence). The CDR3 reads CAGSLEGEEEKLFF. Written as DNA, the CDR3 is TGTGCCGGCAGCTTGGAAGGGGAAGAGGAAAAACTGTTTTTT.

The chain joins TRBV11-2 to TRBJ1-2; D is unresolved. Trimming stripped 0 bases from V and 1 base from J, with 12 bases between. This CDR3 has 16 amino acids. In germline, CDR1 is SGHAT, CDR2 FQNNGV. This chain's CDR3 is CASSLDTDRYNYGYTF. CDR3 nucleotides: TGTGCCAGCAGCTTAGATACCGATAGGTATAACTATGGCTACACCTTC.

To note about this clonotype: It is likely a read error, because the conserved phenylalanine at the end of the CDR3 is missing. The genes are TRBV11-1 and TRBJ2-1, with D possibly being TRBD2 (6 bases). V gave up 8 bases and J gave up 9 bases, with 20 bases separating them. Germline V lookup: CDR1 SGHAT, CDR2 FQDESV (reference sequence). This CDR3 is 14 amino acids long. The CDR3 DNA sequence: TGTGCCAGCGGCGTTTACAGGACCGGGGGTGAGCAGTTCTAC. Translation gives CASGVYRTGGEQFY.

This clonotype showed up just a few times. At one of its ends the junction is not consistent with the germline gene, which may arise from a read error. This chain connects TRBV20-1 to TRBJ2-1, with TRBD1 matching 8 bases. Germline V lookup: CDR1 DFQATT, CDR2 SNEGSKA (reference sequence). The length of the CDR3 is 14 residues. CDR3 protein: CNALRDRGHNEQFF. CDR3 bases: TGCAATGCTCTCCGTGACAGGGGCCACAATGAGCAGTTCTTC.

With respect to this clonotype: This may arise from a read error, as a much more abundant clone is one base away. The chain is built from TRBV11-3 and TRBJ2-1; D is uncertain. Germline V gives CDR1 SGHNT, CDR2 YENEEA. The length of the CDR3 is 14 residues. The CDR3 nucleotides read TGTGCCAGCAGACCACACGGACCGGGCAATGAGGAGTTCTTC. As protein: CASRPHGPGNEEFF.